This T cell receptor (beta chain) came from a study of identical twins. The study's findings and limits: Out-of-frame TCR alpha sharing observed in monozygotic twins exceeded model estimates. Clonotypes of the beta chain that were abundant in cord blood carried fewer insertions (memory repertoires showed none).

Unique molecular identifiers were in the cDNA, with template-switch universal primer binding. TCRdb fed the 5' RACE reads into MiXCR, producing one record per CDR3 protein. Among fewer than 250,000 distinct CDR3 sequences listed, roughly 7% were seen once. About this clonotype itself: Its antigen is unknown.

The CDR3 covers 16 residues. Germline CDR1 and CDR2: SGHAT and FQNNGV. With 1 base removed from V and 5 bases from J, the gap between germline ends came to 17 bases. These records were also assigned to another study, of yellow fever vaccine responses in identical twins.

This receptor was taken from a woman aged 18 to 35 in good health. Sequenced sample: memory (CD45RO+) T cells sorted from blood. The rearrangement links TRBV11-2 to TRBJ2-5; the D call may be TRBD1 or TRBD2 (7 bases each). The CDR3 is CASSLAQGGMLETQYF. The CDR3 coding sequence is TGTGCCAGCAGCTTAGCCCAGGGGGGGATGTTGGAGACCCAGTACTTC.